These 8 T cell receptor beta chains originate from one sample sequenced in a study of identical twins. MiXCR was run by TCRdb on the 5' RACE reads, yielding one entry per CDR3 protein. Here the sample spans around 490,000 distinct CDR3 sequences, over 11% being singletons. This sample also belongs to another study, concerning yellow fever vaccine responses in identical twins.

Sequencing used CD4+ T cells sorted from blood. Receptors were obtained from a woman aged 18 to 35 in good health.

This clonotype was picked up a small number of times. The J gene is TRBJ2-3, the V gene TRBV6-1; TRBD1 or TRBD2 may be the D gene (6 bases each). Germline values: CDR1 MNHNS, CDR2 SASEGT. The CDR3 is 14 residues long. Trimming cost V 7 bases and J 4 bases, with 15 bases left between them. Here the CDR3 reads CASKRGGPADTQYF. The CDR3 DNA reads TGTGCCAGCAAAAGAGGGGGGCCAGCAGATACGCAGTATTTT.

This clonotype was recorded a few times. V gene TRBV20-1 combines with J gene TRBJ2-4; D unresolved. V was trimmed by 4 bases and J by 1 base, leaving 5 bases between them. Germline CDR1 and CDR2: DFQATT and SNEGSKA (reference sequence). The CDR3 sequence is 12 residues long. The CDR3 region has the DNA TGCAGTGCTATCGGGGCCAAAAACATTCAGTACTTC. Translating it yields CSAIGAKNIQYF.

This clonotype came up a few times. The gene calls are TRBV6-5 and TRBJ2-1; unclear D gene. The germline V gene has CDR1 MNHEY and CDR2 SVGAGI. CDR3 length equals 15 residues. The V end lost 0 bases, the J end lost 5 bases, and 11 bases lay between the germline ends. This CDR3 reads CASSYSSGLHNEQFF. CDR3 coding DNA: TGTGCCAGCAGTTACTCATCGGGTCTTCACAATGAGCAGTTCTTC.

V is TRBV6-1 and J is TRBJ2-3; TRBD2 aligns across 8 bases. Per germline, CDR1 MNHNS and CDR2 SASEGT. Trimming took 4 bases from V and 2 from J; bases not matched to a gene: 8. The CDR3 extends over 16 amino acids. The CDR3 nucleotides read TGTGCCAGCAGTGGGGACGGGAGGGGGTACACAGATACGCAGTATTTT. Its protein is CASSGDGRGYTDTQYF.

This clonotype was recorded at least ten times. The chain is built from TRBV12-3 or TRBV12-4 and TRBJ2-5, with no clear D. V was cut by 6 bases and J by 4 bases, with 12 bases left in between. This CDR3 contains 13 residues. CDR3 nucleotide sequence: TGTGCCAGCAGCCCTGAAGGATCAGAGACCCAGTACTTC. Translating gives CASSPEGSETQYF.

The CDR3 nucleotides read TGTGCCAGCAGGAGTCCGGGACAGGGGAGCTCTGGGGCCAACGTCCTGACTTTC. Translation gives CASRSPGQGSSGANVLTF. The J gene is TRBJ2-6, the V gene TRBV2; 10 bases line up with TRBD1. Losses at the gene ends were 6 bases for V and 0 bases for J; bases not matched to a gene: 8. Germline CDR1 reads SNHLY; CDR2 reads FYNNEI. The CDR3 is made up of 18 amino acids.

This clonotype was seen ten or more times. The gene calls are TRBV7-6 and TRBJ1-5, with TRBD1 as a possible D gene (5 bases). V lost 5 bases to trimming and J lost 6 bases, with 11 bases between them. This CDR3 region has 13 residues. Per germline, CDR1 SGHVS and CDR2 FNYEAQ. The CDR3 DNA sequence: TGTGCCAGCAGCCAAAGGGGCGGTCAGCCCCAGCATTTT. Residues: CASSQRGGQPQHF. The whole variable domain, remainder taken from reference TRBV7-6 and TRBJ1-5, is GAGVSQSPRYKVTKRGQDVALRCDPISGHVSLYWYRQALGQGPEFLTYFNYEAQQDKSGLPNDRFSAERPEGSISTLTIQRTEQRDSAMYRCASSQRGGQPQHFGDGTRLSIL.

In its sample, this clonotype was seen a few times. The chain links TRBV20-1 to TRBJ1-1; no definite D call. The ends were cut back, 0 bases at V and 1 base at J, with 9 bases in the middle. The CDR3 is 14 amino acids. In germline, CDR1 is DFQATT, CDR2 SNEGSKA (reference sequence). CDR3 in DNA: TGCAGTGCTAGAGATCTGCTCCGGAACACTGAAGCTTTCTTT. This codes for CSARDLLRNTEAFF.